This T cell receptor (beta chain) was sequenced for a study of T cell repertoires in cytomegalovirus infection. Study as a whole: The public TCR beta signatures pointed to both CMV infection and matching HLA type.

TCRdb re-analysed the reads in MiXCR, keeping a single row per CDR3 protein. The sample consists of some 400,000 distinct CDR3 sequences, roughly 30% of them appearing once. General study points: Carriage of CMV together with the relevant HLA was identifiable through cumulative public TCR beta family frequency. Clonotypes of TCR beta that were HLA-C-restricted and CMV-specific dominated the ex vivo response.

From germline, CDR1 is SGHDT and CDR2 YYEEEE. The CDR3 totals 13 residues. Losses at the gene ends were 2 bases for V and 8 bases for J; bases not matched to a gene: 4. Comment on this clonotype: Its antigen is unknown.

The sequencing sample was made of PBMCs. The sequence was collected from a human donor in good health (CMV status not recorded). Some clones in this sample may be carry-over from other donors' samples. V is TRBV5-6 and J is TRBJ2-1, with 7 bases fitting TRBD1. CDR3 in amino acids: CASSFGQGDEQFF. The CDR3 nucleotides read TGTGCCAGCAGCTTTGGGCAGGGGGATGAGCAGTTCTTC.